This T cell receptor (beta chain) was captured by sequencing in a study of cytomegalovirus exposure and HLA in healthy donors. The PCR had 60 Vbeta and 13 Jbeta primers. Libraries were prepared by immunoSEQ multiplex PCR; TCRdb keeps only in-frame clonotypes and omits some of them. This sample carries around 300,000 clones, around 66% of them seen once, and the ten largest clones take under 2.5%. On this clone itself: Antigen unknown.

The study's findings and limits: Most subjects' HLA-A and HLA-B alleles were reportedly predicted from TCR beta sequences.

This TCR was recovered from a female donor in good health and CMV-seronegative. Sequencing was performed on PBMCs.

The CDR3 here is CASSLGQGFYEQYF. The CDR3 DNA is TGTGCCAGCTCACTCGGACAGGGCTTCTACGAGCAGTACTTC. V and J are TRBV18 and TRBJ2-7; 8 bases are a match to TRBD1. The CDR3 contains 14 residues. Trimming removed 4 bases from V and 3 bases from J; junction bases left unmatched: 5. Germline V gives CDR1 KGHSH, CDR2 LQKENI.